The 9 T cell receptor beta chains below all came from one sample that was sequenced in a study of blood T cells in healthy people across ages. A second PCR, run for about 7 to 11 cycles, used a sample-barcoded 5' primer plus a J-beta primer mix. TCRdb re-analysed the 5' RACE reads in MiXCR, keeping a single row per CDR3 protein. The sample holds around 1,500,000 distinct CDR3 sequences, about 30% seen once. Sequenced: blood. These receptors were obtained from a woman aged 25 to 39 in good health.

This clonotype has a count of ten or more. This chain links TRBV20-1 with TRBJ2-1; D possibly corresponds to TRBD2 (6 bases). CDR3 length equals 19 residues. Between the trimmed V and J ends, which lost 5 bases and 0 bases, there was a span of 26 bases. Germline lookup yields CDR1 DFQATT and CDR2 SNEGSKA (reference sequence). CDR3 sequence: CSASRIPIGTSSSYNEQFF. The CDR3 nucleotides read TGCAGTGCTTCCCGAATACCGATTGGGACTTCAAGCTCCTACAATGAGCAGTTCTTC.

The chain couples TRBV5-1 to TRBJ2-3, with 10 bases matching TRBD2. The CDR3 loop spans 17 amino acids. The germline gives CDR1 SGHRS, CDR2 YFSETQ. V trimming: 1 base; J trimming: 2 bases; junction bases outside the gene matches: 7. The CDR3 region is CASSLSRTSGYTDTQYF. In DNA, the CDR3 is TGCGCCAGCAGCTTGTCTCGGACTAGCGGTTACACAGATACGCAGTATTTT.

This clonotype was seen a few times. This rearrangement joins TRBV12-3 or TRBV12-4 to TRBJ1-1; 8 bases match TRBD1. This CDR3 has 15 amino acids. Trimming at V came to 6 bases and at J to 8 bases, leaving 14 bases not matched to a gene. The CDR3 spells CASSLDRVGCSEAFF. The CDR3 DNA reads TGTGCCAGCAGCCTGGACAGGGTAGGTTGTTCCGAAGCTTTCTTT.

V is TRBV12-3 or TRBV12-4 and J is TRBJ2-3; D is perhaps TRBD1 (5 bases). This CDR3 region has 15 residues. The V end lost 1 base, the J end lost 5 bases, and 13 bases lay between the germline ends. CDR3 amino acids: CASSLDLGRGDTQYF. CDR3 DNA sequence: TGTGCCAGCAGTTTAGATTTAGGAAGGGGAGATACGCAGTATTTT.

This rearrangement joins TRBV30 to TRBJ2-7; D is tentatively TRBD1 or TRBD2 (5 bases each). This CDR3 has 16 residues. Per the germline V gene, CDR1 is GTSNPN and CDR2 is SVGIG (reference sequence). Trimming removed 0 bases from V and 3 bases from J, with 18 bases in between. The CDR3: CAWSVPPGLTGYEQYF. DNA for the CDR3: TGTGCCTGGAGTGTACCCCCGGGGCTAACAGGCTACGAGCAGTACTTC. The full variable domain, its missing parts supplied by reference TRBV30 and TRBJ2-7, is SQTIHQWPATLVQPVGSPLSLECTVEGTSNPNLYWYRQAAGRGLQLLFYSVGIGQISSEVPQNLSASRPQDRQFILSSKKLLLSDSGFYLCAWSVPPGLTGYEQYFGPGTRLTVT.

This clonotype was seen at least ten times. The CDR3 loop reads CASSQAREENEQYF. The DNA for the CDR3 is TGCGCCAGCAGCCAAGCCAGGGAGGAAAACGAGCAGTACTTC. J is TRBJ2-7 and V is TRBV4-3, with D tentatively TRBD2 (6 bases). With 1 base removed from V and 5 bases from J, the gap between germline ends came to 12 bases. Looked up from germline, CDR1 is LGHNA and CDR2 is YSLEER. The CDR3 is 14 amino acids.

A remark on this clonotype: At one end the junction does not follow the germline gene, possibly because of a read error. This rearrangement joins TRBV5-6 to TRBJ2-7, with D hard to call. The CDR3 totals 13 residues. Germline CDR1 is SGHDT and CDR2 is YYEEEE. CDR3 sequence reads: CTSSLIGDYEQYF. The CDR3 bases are TGTACCAGCAGCTTGATTGGGGACTACGAGCAGTACTTC. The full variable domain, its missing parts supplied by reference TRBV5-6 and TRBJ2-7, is DAGVTQSPTHLIKTRGQQVTLRCSPKSGHDTVSWYQQALGQGPQFIFQYYEEEERQRGNFPDRFSGHQFPNYSSELNVNALLLGDSALYLCTSSLIGDYEQYFGPGTRLTVT.

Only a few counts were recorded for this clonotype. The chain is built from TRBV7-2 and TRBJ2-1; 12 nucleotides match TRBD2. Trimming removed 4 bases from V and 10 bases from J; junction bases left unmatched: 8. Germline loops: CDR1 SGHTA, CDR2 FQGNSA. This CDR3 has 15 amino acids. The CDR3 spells CASSSGLAGPEEQFF. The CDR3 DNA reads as TGTGCCAGCAGCTCGGGACTAGCGGGCCCCGAGGAGCAGTTCTTC.

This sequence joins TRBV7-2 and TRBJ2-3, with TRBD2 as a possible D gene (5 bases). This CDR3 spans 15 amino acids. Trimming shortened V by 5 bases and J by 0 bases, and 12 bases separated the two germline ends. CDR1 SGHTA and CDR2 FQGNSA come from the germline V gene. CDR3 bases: TGTGCCAGCAGCCGTTCCGGGGTGAGCACAGATACGCAGTATTTT. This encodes CASSRSGVSTDTQYF.